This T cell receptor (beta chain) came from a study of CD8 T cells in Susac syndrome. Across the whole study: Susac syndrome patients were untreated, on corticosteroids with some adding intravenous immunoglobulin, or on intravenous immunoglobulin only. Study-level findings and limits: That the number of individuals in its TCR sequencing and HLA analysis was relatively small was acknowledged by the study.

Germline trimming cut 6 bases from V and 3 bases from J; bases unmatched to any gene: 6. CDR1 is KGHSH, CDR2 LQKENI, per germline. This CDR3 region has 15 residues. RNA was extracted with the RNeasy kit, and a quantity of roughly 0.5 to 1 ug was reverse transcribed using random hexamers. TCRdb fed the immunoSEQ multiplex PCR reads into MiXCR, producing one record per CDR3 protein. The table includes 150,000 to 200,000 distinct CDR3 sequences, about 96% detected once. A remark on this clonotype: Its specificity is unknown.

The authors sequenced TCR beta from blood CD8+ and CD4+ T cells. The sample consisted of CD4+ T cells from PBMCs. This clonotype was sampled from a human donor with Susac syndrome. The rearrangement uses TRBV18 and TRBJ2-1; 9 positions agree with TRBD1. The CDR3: CASSPGTGYYNEQFF. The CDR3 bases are TGTGCCAGCTCGCCCGGGACAGGGTACTACAATGAGCAGTTCTTC.